This TCR beta chain was observed in a study of T-cell memory formation after mild COVID-19. Constant-segment primers served in 5'RACE that generated TCR alpha and TCR beta cDNA libraries bearing sample barcodes and UMIs. TCRdb independently ran MiXCR on the 5' RACE reads; one entry per CDR3 protein. The sample comprises some 150,000 distinct CDR3 sequences, approximately 21% of which are singletons, and around 2.5% rests with the top ten. The CDR3 runs to 14 residues. V was pared by 5 bases and J by 0 bases, with 10 bases between. This clonotype has a handful of counts. Its target is not known. Points from the study as a whole: While clones contracting from day 15 to 85 were balanced between CD4 and CD8, later expanders leaned CD4+. Contracting clones localized mainly to CM and EM when CD4+ and mainly to EMRA when CD8+.

This clonotype was sampled from an adult woman who had mild COVID-19 (a few samples of this study predate the infection). Cell type and time point are not known. The gene calls are TRBV12-3 or TRBV12-4 and TRBJ1-1; the D gene is possibly TRBD1 (5 bases). Source material: PBMCs or a T cell subset sorted from them (not recorded which). CDR3 sequence: CASSIGGMNTEAFF. The CDR3, as DNA: TGTGCCAGCAGTATCGGGGGGATGAACACTGAAGCTTTCTTT.